These T cell receptor beta chains were read from a single sample in a study of technical replicates of blood from a handful of donors. TCRdb keeps only in-frame clones here, not all; method: immunoSEQ multiplex PCR. The sample has around 80,000 clones, roughly 98% seen once; the top ten hold over 0.13%. The sample taken for sequencing was T cells isolated from PBMCs. The source of these receptors is a human donor in good health. The CDR3 runs from the conserved cysteine through the conserved F or W. D genes are given only for firm matches. Some rows have no size entry. The others give once, few or many, or a class for an expanded clone.

V	size	J	D	CDR3	DNA
TRBV25-1	-	TRBJ1-1	-	CASSASLQTTNTEAFF	TGTGCCAGCAGTGCATCCTTACAGACTACAAACACTGAAGCTTTCTTT
TRBV5-6	-	TRBJ1-1	TRBD1	CASSLPGGLNTEAFF	TGTGCCAGCAGCTTGCCAGGGGGTTTGAACACTGAAGCTTTCTTT
TRBV6-1	-	TRBJ2-3	-	CASSVEADTQYF	TGTGCCAGCAGCGTAGAGGCAGATACGCAGTATTTT
TRBV6-5	once	TRBJ2-1	TRBD2	CASRTAGGPKQFF	TGTGCCAGCAGGACAGCGGGGGGGCCTAAGCAGTTCTTC
TRBV5-5	-	TRBJ1-2	-	CASSSSGNYGYTF	TGTGCCAGCAGCTCTTCGGGGAACTATGGCTACACCTTC
TRBV7-2	-	TRBJ1-2	TRBD1	CASSSWDRGGSAF	TGTGCCAGCAGCTCCTGGGACAGGGGGGGCTCAGCCTTC
TRBV5-1	-	TRBJ1-2	-	CASSTTGYGYTF	TGCGCCAGCAGCACCACAGGGTATGGCTACACCTTC
TRBV6-5	-	TRBJ2-2	-	CASSYSAGGELFF	TGTGCCAGCAGTTACTCCGCGGGCGGGGAGCTGTTTTTT
TRBV6-6	-	TRBJ1-2	-	CASSQVGTRGYGYTF	TGTGCCAGCAGCCAAGTGGGAACCAGGGGCTATGGCTACACCTTC
TRBV7-2	-	TRBJ1-4	TRBD1	CASSYSGTGIKLFF	TGTGCCAGCAGCTATTCCGGGACAGGGATAAAACTGTTTTTT
TRBV9	-	TRBJ1-3	-	CASSPDANTIYF	TGTGCCAGCAGCCCAGATGCCAACACCATATATTTT
TRBV5-1	-	TRBJ2-5	TRBD2	CASSLGGGETQYF	TGCGCCAGCAGCTTGGGCGGGGGGGAGACCCAGTACTTC
TRBV5-1	-	TRBJ2-1	TRBD2	CASSIVGSSGNEQFF	TGCGCCAGCAGCATCGTAGGGTCTAGCGGCAATGAGCAGTTCTTC
TRBV7-2	once	TRBJ2-3	TRBD1	CASSLGTGPDTQYF	TGTGCCAGCAGCCTCGGGACAGGGCCAGATACGCAGTATTTT
TRBV29-1	-	TRBJ2-1	TRBD1	CSVERDRYNEQFF	TGCAGCGTTGAACGGGACAGGTACAATGAGCAGTTCTTC
TRBV7-6	-	TRBJ2-1	-	CASSLRGEQFF	TGTGCCAGCAGCTTACGGGGGGAGCAGTTCTTC
TRBV6-1	-	TRBJ1-1	-	CASTGQLMDTEAFF	TGTGCCAGCACTGGACAGTTAATGGACACTGAAGCTTTCTTT
TRBV10-1	-	TRBJ2-2	-	CASSGPGKGGELFF	TGCGCCAGCAGTGGCCCAGGGAAGGGCGGGGAGCTGTTTTTT
TRBV28	-	TRBJ1-1	TRBD1	CASTFAPLDRGHRNTEAFF	TGTGCCAGCACCTTTGCCCCTTTGGACAGGGGCCACCGGAACACTGAAGCTTTCTTT
TRBV7-6	-	TRBJ1-4	TRBD1	CASSRGQGNEKLFF	TGTGCCAGCAGCCGGGGACAGGGGAATGAAAAACTGTTTTTT
TRBV7-7	-	TRBJ1-1	TRBD1	CASSLRALFKSGTGVEGTEAFF	TGTGCTAGCAGCTTAAGGGCCCTTTTTAAATCCGGGACAGGGGTTGAGGGCACTGAAGCTTTCTTT
TRBV11-3	-	TRBJ1-5	-	CASSSGRGPQHF	TGTGCCAGCAGCTCTGGGCGGGGTCCCCAGCATTTT
TRBV25-1	-	TRBJ2-2	-	CASAGTPNTGELFF	TGTGCCAGCGCCGGGACACCTAACACCGGGGAGCTGTTTTTT
TRBV5-1	-	TRBJ2-2	TRBD2	CASSLFGGGFTGELFF	TGCGCCAGCAGCTTGTTTGGCGGGGGGTTCACCGGGGAGCTGTTTTTT
TRBV28	once	TRBJ2-7	TRBD1	CASSLVGDRGQEQYF	TGTGCCAGCAGTTTAGTTGGTGACAGGGGGCAAGAGCAGTACTTC
TRBV28	-	TRBJ2-7	-	CASSSPVAEQYF	TGTGCCAGCAGTTCACCAGTGGCCGAGCAGTACTTC
TRBV4-2	-	TRBJ2-1	TRBD2	CASSSGTSGTPEQFF	TGTGCCAGCAGTTCCGGGACTAGCGGGACCCCCGAGCAGTTCTTC
TRBV29-1	-	TRBJ2-5	TRBD1	CSVNRQGTYQETQYF	TGCAGCGTTAATAGACAGGGGACGTACCAAGAGACCCAGTACTTC
TRBV5-6	-	TRBJ2-1	-	CASSLVSGAYNEQFF	TGTGCCAGCAGCTTGGTCAGCGGAGCATACAATGAGCAGTTCTTC
TRBV6-5	-	TRBJ2-7	-	CASSYSGPSEGEQYF	TGTGCCAGCAGTTACTCGGGCCCTTCGGAGGGCGAGCAGTACTTC
TRBV9	-	TRBJ2-7	TRBD1	CASSVTGDRVAEQYF	TGTGCCAGCAGCGTAACCGGAGACAGGGTAGCCGAGCAGTACTTC
TRBV30	-	TRBJ1-6	-	CAWNLGSNSPLHF	TGTGCCTGGAATCTGGGGAGTAATTCACCCCTCCACTTT
TRBV29-1	-	TRBJ2-3	-	CSVASGLDTQYF	TGCAGCGTTGCGTCGGGGTTAGATACGCAGTATTTT
TRBV9	-	TRBJ1-2	TRBD1	CASSVRDRDYGYTF	TGTGCCAGCAGCGTCCGCGACAGGGATTATGGCTACACCTTC
TRBV19	-	TRBJ1-1	TRBD1	CASSRDRGSHTEAFF	TGTGCCAGTAGCCGGGACAGGGGTTCTCACACTGAAGCTTTCTTT
TRBV6-6	-	TRBJ1-4	TRBD1	CASSNRGPTNEKLFF	TGTGCCAGTTCGAACAGGGGGCCAACTAATGAAAAACTGTTTTTT
TRBV2	-	TRBJ1-1	TRBD1	CATLVGGTVPNTEAFF	TGTGCCACCCTGGTAGGCGGGACAGTGCCGAACACTGAAGCTTTCTTT
TRBV21-1	-	TRBJ2-6	-	CASSESNRNLNVLTF	TGTGCCAGCAGCGAAAGTAACAGGAACTTGAACGTCCTGACTTTC
TRBV7-6	-	TRBJ2-3	TRBD2	CASSLAAGGTDTQYF	TGTGCCAGCAGCTTAGCAGCGGGAGGCACAGATACGCAGTATTTT
TRBV2	-	TRBJ1-4	-	CASRGGQGIEKLFF	TGTGCCAGCAGGGGGGGGCAGGGGATTGAAAAACTGTTTTTT
TRBV7-7	-	TRBJ2-2	TRBD2	CASSRTSGALLDTGELFF	TGTGCTAGCAGTCGGACTAGCGGGGCACTCTTAGATACCGGGGAGCTGTTTTTT
TRBV2	-	TRBJ1-1	-	CASSEGGLLLNTEAFF	TGTGCCAGCAGTGAGGGGGGATTACTATTGAACACTGAAGCTTTCTTT